This T cell receptor beta chain was recovered during a study of neurological immune-mediated disorders. Each CDR3 protein is one row after TCRdb ran MiXCR on the 5' RACE reads. The table has more than 30,000 distinct CDR3 sequences, 13% seen once; the top ten hold more than 4.5%. The time point denotes: technical triplicate 2. This clonotype was seen repeatedly, ten times or more. V dropped 5 bases and J dropped 2 bases, with 12 bases sitting between them. Germline V gene data show CDR1 as SGHTA and CDR2 as FQGNSA. The CDR3 extends over 14 amino acids. The genes are TRBV7-2 and TRBJ1-1; TRBD1 might be the D (5 bases). This clonotype was sampled from a female donor with HTLV-1-associated myelopathy (HAM/TSP). The sample comprised CD4+ T cells from blood. The CDR3 region has the DNA TGTGCCAGCAGCCACGGGACGACAAACACTGAAGCTTTCTTT. Amino acids: CASSHGTTNTEAFF.